These 8 T cell receptor beta chains share one sample of origin, sequenced in a study of blood T cell repertoires in COVID-19. Repertoires were generated with immunoSEQ multiplex PCR, while TCRdb's copy carries only in-frame clones and drops some. This sample yields around 380,000 clones, of which 70% to 85% are seen a single time; more than 1% belongs to the top ten. Sequencing was performed on peripheral blood. These receptors were obtained from a human donor with acute or convalescent COVID-19. The donor label of this sample is uncertain.

This chain uses TRBV7-9 with TRBJ1-1; 7 bases agree with TRBD1. V dropped 5 bases and J dropped 6; count of bases not matched to a gene: 12. Germline V gene lookup returns CDR1 SEHNR and CDR2 FQNEAQ (reference sequence). CDR3 size: 15 residues. The CDR3 DNA is TGTGCCAGCAGCCTTACGACAGGGAGCCTGTCTGAAGCTTTCTTT. Its translation is CASSLTTGSLSEAFF.

The J gene is TRBJ1-5, the V gene TRBV19; tentatively, D is TRBD1 (5 bases). The CDR3 contains 17 residues. Trimming took off 2 bases at V and 4 bases at J, with 18 bases between the two ends. Germline assignment: CDR1 LNHDA and CDR2 SQIVND (reference sequence). The chain's CDR3 is CASSIRQGPGGNQPQHF. For the CDR3, the DNA is TGTGCCAGTAGTATAAGGCAGGGACCCGGGGGTAATCAGCCCCAGCATTTT.

V is TRBV19 and J is TRBJ1-6; D is undetermined. CDR3 size: 17 residues. V gave up 4 bases and J gave up 0 bases, with 13 bases separating them. The V gene's germline CDR1 is LNHDA and CDR2 SQIVND (reference sequence). The DNA of the CDR3 is TGTGCCAGTAGTAGCCGGGAGGGCCTCTCCTATAATTCACCCCTCCACTTT. Its protein product is CASSSREGLSYNSPLHF.

This rearrangement joins TRBV7-6 to TRBJ1-1; unclear D gene. The CDR3 has 15 residues. Germline CDR1 is SGHVS and CDR2 is FNYEAQ. V lost 5 bases, J lost 4 bases, and 17 bases lay in between. The CDR3 DNA reads as TGTGCCAGCAGCAAAGGCCCTCGAGGATCCACTGAAGCTTTCTTT. Amino acids: CASSKGPRGSTEAFF.

The chain joins TRBV11-2 to TRBJ2-3; D uncertain. The CDR3 extends over 15 amino acids. V lost 4 bases and J lost 0, with 11 bases in between. Germline-derived CDR1 and CDR2 are SGHAT and FQNNGV. CDR3 region: CASSSQTSSTDTQYF. In nucleotides, the CDR3 is TGTGCCAGCAGCTCCCAGACATCTAGCACAGATACGCAGTATTTT.

The chain links TRBV2 to TRBJ2-1; 12 positions match TRBD2. The germline gives CDR1 SNHLY, CDR2 FYNNEI. The CDR3 extends over 14 amino acids. V lost 4 bases to trimming and J lost 12 bases; unmatched junction nucleotides: 7. In nucleotides, the CDR3 is TGTGCCAGCAGTGTTGGGTCTAGCGGGAGGGTGCAGTTCTTC. It encodes CASSVGSSGRVQFF. Full variable domain (outside the CDR3, taken from reference TRBV2 and TRBJ2-1): EPEVTQTPSHQVTQMGQEVILRCVPISNHLYFYWYRQILGQKVEFLVSFYNNEISEKSEIFDDQFSVERPDGSNFTLKIRSTKLEDSAMYFCASSVGSSGRVQFFGPGTRLTVL.

Notes on this clone: Other DNA sequences from this sample encode an identical CDR3 as well. The gene calls are TRBV6-5 and TRBJ1-1; D is perhaps TRBD1 (5 bases). Germline-derived CDR1 and CDR2 are MNHEY and SVGAGI. V lost 6 bases and J lost 3, with 11 bases in between. There are 13 residues in the CDR3. As DNA, the CDR3 is TGTGCCAGCAGGGGGCGGGGGGACACTGAAGCTTTCTTT. Translated: CASRGRGDTEAFF.

V gene TRBV19 combines with J gene TRBJ2-1; 8 nucleotides agree with TRBD2. CDR3 size: 15 residues. V lost 6 bases, J lost 2 bases, and 6 bases stayed unmatched. Germline V gene sequence: CDR1 LNHDA, CDR2 SQIVND (reference sequence). CDR3 in DNA: TGTGCCAGTAGCCGACTAGCGTTAGCCTACAATGAGCAGTTCTTC. Encoded protein: CASSRLALAYNEQFF. Based on the CDR3 plus reference TRBV19 and TRBJ2-1, the full variable domain is DGGITQSPKYLFRKEGQNVTLSCEQNLNHDAMYWYRQDPGQGLRLIYYSQIVNDFQKGDIAEGYSVSREKKESFPLTVTSAQKNPTAFYLCASSRLALAYNEQFFGPGTRLTVL.